These T cell receptor beta chains were read from a single sample in a study of regulatory T cells in long-lasting Graves disease. TCRdb used MiXCR to reprocess the multiplex PCR reads, holding one entry per CDR3 protein. The data contain under 250,000 distinct CDR3 sequences, just over 20% of them singletons. The source was peripheral blood mononuclear cells (PBMCs), collected at new diagnosis, from a patient treated with antithyroid drugs. The receptors come from a female donor with Graves disease. Each CDR3 is given with its conserved first and last residue. The D gene is left open where the match is weak. Clone size, where shown, is once, few, many, or a class for clones that have expanded.

v_gene: TRBV5-4
abundance: -
d_gene: TRBD1
j_gene: TRBJ2-1
CDR3aa: CASSSAGTGAYNEQFF
CDR3nt: TGTGCCAGCAGTTCAGCCGGGACAGGGGCCTACAATGAGCAGTTCTTC

v_gene: TRBV6-5
abundance: many
d_gene: TRBD1
j_gene: TRBJ1-2
CDR3aa: CASSYAPPGQEIYHYGYTF
CDR3nt: TGTGCCAGCAGTTACGCCCCTCCGGGACAGGAGATCTATCACTATGGCTACACCTTC

v_gene: TRBV2
abundance: many
d_gene: TRBD1
j_gene: TRBJ2-5
CDR3aa: CASSTSGGQETQYF
CDR3nt: TGTGCCAGTAGTACCTCAGGGGGCCAAGAGACCCAGTACTTC

v_gene: TRBV10-3
abundance: many
d_gene: -
j_gene: TRBJ1-2
CDR3aa: CAISESQQVYGYTF
CDR3nt: TGTGCCATCAGTGAGTCACAACAGGTATATGGCTACACCTTC

v_gene: TRBV28
abundance: many
d_gene: -
j_gene: TRBJ2-2
CDR3aa: CASISQTGRSTGELFF
CDR3nt: TGTGCCAGCATCTCTCAGACAGGGAGGAGCACCGGGGAGCTGTTTTTT

v_gene: TRBV9
abundance: -
d_gene: TRBD2
j_gene: TRBJ2-1
CDR3aa: CASSGHSGASYNEQFF
CDR3nt: TGTGCCAGCAGCGGCCATAGCGGGGCCTCCTACAATGAGCAGTTCTTC

v_gene: TRBV5-6
abundance: many
d_gene: TRBD1
j_gene: TRBJ2-1
CDR3aa: CASSLGWGTAFHNEQFF
CDR3nt: TGTGCCAGCAGCTTGGGGTGGGGGACAGCTTTTCACAATGAGCAGTTCTTC

v_gene: TRBV20-1
abundance: few
d_gene: -
j_gene: TRBJ1-6
CDR3aa: CSASRQDGSPLHF
CDR3nt: TGCAGTGCAAGTCGACAGGACGGTTCACCCCTCCACTTT

v_gene: TRBV20-1
abundance: many
d_gene: -
j_gene: TRBJ1-1
CDR3aa: CSAQEGYMNTEAFF
CDR3nt: TGCAGTGCGCAGGAAGGATACATGAACACTGAAGCTTTCTTT

v_gene: TRBV4-3
abundance: few
d_gene: -
j_gene: TRBJ1-6
CDR3aa: CASSQDRGGSPLHF
CDR3nt: TGCGCCAGCAGCCAAGACAGGGGAGGATCACCCCTCCACTTT

v_gene: TRBV7-3
abundance: -
d_gene: TRBD2
j_gene: TRBJ2-2
CDR3aa: CASRKIAGGHPGELFF
CDR3nt: TGTGCCAGCAGGAAAATAGCGGGGGGGCATCCCGGGGAGCTGTTTTTT

v_gene: TRBV27
abundance: few
d_gene: -
j_gene: TRBJ2-7
CDR3aa: CATRWQSSSYEQYF
CDR3nt: TGTGCCACCCGGTGGCAGAGCAGCTCCTACGAGCAGTACTTC

v_gene: TRBV2
abundance: many
d_gene: -
j_gene: TRBJ1-5
CDR3aa: CASRGGGPYSNQPQHF
CDR3nt: TGTGCCAGCAGAGGCGGGGGCCCTTATAGCAATCAGCCCCAGCATTTT

v_gene: TRBV9
abundance: -
d_gene: -
j_gene: TRBJ1-2
CDR3aa: CASSVGGAGGYTF
CDR3nt: TGTGCCAGCAGCGTAGGGGGGGCGGGTGGCTACACCTTC

v_gene: TRBV6-2/TRBV6-3
abundance: many
d_gene: TRBD1
j_gene: TRBJ1-1
CDR3aa: CASSYLQPWGQTMNTEAFF
CDR3nt: TGTGCCAGCAGTTACCTCCAACCTTGGGGACAGACTATGAACACTGAAGCTTTCTTT

v_gene: TRBV7-2
abundance: many
d_gene: -
j_gene: TRBJ2-7
CDR3aa: CASSVPGPYYEQYF
CDR3nt: TGTGCCAGCAGCGTGCCCGGGCCCTACTACGAGCAGTACTTC

v_gene: TRBV30
abundance: many
d_gene: -
j_gene: TRBJ2-3
CDR3aa: CAWSVGLEDTQYF
CDR3nt: TGTGCCTGGAGTGTCGGACTTGAAGATACGCAGTATTTT

v_gene: TRBV18
abundance: -
d_gene: -
j_gene: TRBJ1-3
CDR3aa: CASSPNGQSSGNTIYF
CDR3nt: TGTGCCAGCTCACCTAACGGACAGAGCTCTGGAAACACCATATATTTT

v_gene: TRBV20-1
abundance: -
d_gene: -
j_gene: TRBJ1-1
CDR3aa: CSASNNRQNTEAFF
CDR3nt: TGCAGTGCTAGTAATAACAGACAAAACACTGAAGCTTTCTTT

v_gene: TRBV20-1
abundance: -
d_gene: TRBD2
j_gene: TRBJ2-3
CDR3aa: CSADPPREGLDTQYF
CDR3nt: TGCAGTGCCGACCCCCCGCGGGAGGGCCTAGATACGCAGTATTTT

v_gene: TRBV7-8
abundance: many
d_gene: TRBD1
j_gene: TRBJ2-7
CDR3aa: CASSYGQGNYEQYF
CDR3nt: TGTGCCAGCAGCTACGGACAGGGGAACTACGAGCAGTACTTC

v_gene: TRBV12-3/TRBV12-4
abundance: -
d_gene: TRBD2
j_gene: TRBJ2-2
CDR3aa: CASRRLAGNTGELFF
CDR3nt: TGTGCCAGCAGGCGACTAGCGGGAAACACCGGGGAGCTGTTTTTT

v_gene: TRBV28
abundance: many
d_gene: TRBD2
j_gene: TRBJ2-5
CDR3aa: CASSSAGGPEETQYF
CDR3nt: TGTGCCAGCAGTTCCGCGGGGGGGCCTGAGGAGACCCAGTACTTC

v_gene: TRBV2
abundance: -
d_gene: TRBD2
j_gene: TRBJ2-1
CDR3aa: CASSYRPTSGYNEQFF
CDR3nt: TGTGCCAGCAGTTACCGGCCGACTAGCGGGTACAATGAGCAGTTCTTC

v_gene: TRBV28
abundance: once
d_gene: TRBD2
j_gene: TRBJ2-7
CDR3aa: CASSLSSGGLIEYF
CDR3nt: TGTGCCAGCAGTTTATCTAGCGGGGGCCTAATAGAGTACTTC

v_gene: TRBV4-1
abundance: -
d_gene: TRBD1
j_gene: TRBJ2-1
CDR3aa: CASSQANDRGFGWGNEQFF
CDR3nt: TGCGCCAGCAGCCAAGCGAATGACAGGGGGTTTGGATGGGGCAATGAGCAGTTCTTC

v_gene: TRBV11-2
abundance: many
d_gene: TRBD2
j_gene: TRBJ2-3
CDR3aa: CASSPTAGGQTGTDTQYF
CDR3nt: TGTGCCAGCAGCCCAACCGCGGGAGGACAGACCGGCACAGATACGCAGTATTTT